The entry below describes one T cell receptor (beta chain). Assay used: immunoSEQ multiplex PCR; TCRdb lists only in-frame clones, some missing. The sample carries roughly 77,000 clones, 80% to 90% recorded once. V gave up 6 bases and J gave up 0 bases, with 15 bases separating them. Germline CDR1 is LNHDA and CDR2 is SQIVND (reference sequence). The CDR3 is 16 residues long. The source of the sample is a study of blood T cell repertoires in COVID-19. The chain joins TRBV19 to TRBJ1-3; a weak D match, TRBD1 (5 bases). Sequencing was performed on peripheral blood. The sequence derives from a man aged 45 to 65 with active COVID-19. The CDR3 region has the DNA TGTGCCAGTAGCTTGTTGCCGACAGCCTCTGGAAACACCATATATTTT. Residues: CASSLLPTASGNTIYF. The variable domain in full, completed from reference TRBV19 and TRBJ1-3, reads DGGITQSPKYLFRKEGQNVTLSCEQNLNHDAMYWYRQDPGQGLRLIYYSQIVNDFQKGDIAEGYSVSREKKESFPLTVTSAQKNPTAFYLCASSLLPTASGNTIYFGEGSWLTVV.